Below, one T cell receptor (beta chain) is given with its context. Its antigen is unidentified. The data are from a study of OX40 agonist ivuxolimab in advanced cancers. Study-wide findings and caveats: Among the lowest levels of clonal expansion were found in partial responders at 0.1-3.0 mg/kg.

The assay was immunoSEQ multiplex PCR, and TCRdb's table has in-frame clones only and misses some. The sample shows roughly 39,000 clones, about 88% of them seen only once. Germline V gene data show CDR1 as LNHNV and CDR2 as YYDKDF (reference sequence). With 0 bases clipped from V and 4 bases from J, the junction kept 3 bases outside the gene matches. The CDR3 contains 15 residues. Sequences were derived from CD4+ or CD8+ T cells sorted from blood, sampled in a trial of the OX40 agonist ivuxolimab. The receptor was derived from an adult with an advanced solid tumor such as melanoma, head and neck, liver or kidney cancer. The chain uses TRBV15 and TRBJ2-1; 7 positions agree with TRBD2. The DNA of the CDR3 is TGTGCCACCAGCAGAGATAGCGGGCCTTACAATGAGCAGTTCTTC. The encoded protein is CATSRDSGPYNEQFF. The whole variable domain, filled in from reference TRBV15 and TRBJ2-1, reads DAMVIQNPRYQVTQFGKPVTLSCSQTLNHNVMYWYQQKSSQAPKLLFHYYDKDFNNEADTPDNFQSRRPNTSFCFLDIRSPGLGDTAMYLCATSRDSGPYNEQFFGPGTRLTVL.